This T cell receptor beta chain emerged from a study of shared clonotypes between healthy human individuals. The study, taken as a whole, reports: Generation probabilities of non-shared clonotypes were lower (relative to those shared by all four donors).

All of the donors resided in Nashville, Tennessee, and each was a Caucasian adult. Negatively enriched CD4+ T cells were divided by CD45RA into naive and memory. As concerns this clone: What it binds is not known.

Trimming stripped 1 base from V and 6 bases from J, with 15 bases between. The CDR3 loop spans 14 amino acids. The germline V gene encodes CDR1 GTSNPN and CDR2 SVGIG (reference sequence). The data were produced by immunoSEQ multiplex PCR, yet TCRdb's version contains in-frame clones alone and is incomplete. The data hold fewer than 2.5 million clones, with approximately 93% observed a single time. Source material: naive CD4+ T cells from PBMCs. Described subset: CD45RA+ positively selected. This TCR came from a man between 18 and 35 years old in good health. Some clones in this sample may be carry-over from other donors' samples. The rearrangement links TRBV30 to TRBJ1-2; D is unclear. CDR3 region: CAWSGLTPRHGYTF. As DNA, the CDR3 is TGTGCCTGGAGTGGCCTCACCCCCCGTCATGGCTACACCTTC.